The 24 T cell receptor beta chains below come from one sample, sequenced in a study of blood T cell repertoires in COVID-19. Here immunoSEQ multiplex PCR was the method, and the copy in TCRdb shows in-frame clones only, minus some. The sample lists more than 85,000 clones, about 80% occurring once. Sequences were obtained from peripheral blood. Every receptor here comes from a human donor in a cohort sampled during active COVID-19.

The CDR3 DNA is TGCAGTGCTCTGGACAGCTACGAGCAGTACTTC. This translates into CSALDSYEQYF. The chain links TRBV20-1 to TRBJ2-7; D is perhaps TRBD1 (6 bases). The CDR3 spans 11 residues. V shed 5 bases and J shed 3 bases, with 8 bases lying between them. CDR1 DFQATT and CDR2 SNEGSKA come from the germline V gene (reference sequence).

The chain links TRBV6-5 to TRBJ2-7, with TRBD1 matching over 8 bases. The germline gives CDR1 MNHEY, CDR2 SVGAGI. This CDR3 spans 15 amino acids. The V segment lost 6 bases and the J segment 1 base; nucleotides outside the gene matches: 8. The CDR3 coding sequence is TGTGCCAGCAGGTCCGGGACAGGTGGGTCCTACGAGCAGTACTTC. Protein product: CASRSGTGGSYEQYF.

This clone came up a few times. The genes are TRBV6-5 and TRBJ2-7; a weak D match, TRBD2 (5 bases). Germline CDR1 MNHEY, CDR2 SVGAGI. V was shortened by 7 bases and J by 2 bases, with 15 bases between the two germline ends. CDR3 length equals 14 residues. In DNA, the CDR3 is TGTGCCAGCATGCGGGCCACAGCCCCCTACGAGCAGTACTTC. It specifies CASMRATAPYEQYF.

CDR3: CASSLPEFSYEQYF. The CDR3 region has the DNA TGTGCCAGCAGTTTGCCGGAGTTTTCCTACGAGCAGTACTTC. The chain recombines TRBV28 with TRBJ2-7, with no clear D. Germline V gene data show CDR1 as MDHEN and CDR2 as SYDVKM. The CDR3 runs 14 residues. Trimming took off 3 bases at V and 1 base at J, with 10 bases between the two ends.

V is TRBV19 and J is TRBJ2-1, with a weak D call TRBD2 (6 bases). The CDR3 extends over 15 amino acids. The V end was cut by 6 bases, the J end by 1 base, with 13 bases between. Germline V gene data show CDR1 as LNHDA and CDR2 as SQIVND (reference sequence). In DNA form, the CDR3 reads TGTGCCAGTAGCCCGACTAGTGCTTCCTACAATGAGCAGTTCTTC. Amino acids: CASSPTSASYNEQFF.

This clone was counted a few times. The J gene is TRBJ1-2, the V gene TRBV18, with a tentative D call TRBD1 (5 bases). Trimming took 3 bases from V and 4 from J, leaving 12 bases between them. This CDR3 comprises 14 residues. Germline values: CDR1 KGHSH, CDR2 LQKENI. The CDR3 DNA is TGTGCCAGCTCACCGACCGACAGAGGCTATGGCTACACCTTC. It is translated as CASSPTDRGYGYTF.

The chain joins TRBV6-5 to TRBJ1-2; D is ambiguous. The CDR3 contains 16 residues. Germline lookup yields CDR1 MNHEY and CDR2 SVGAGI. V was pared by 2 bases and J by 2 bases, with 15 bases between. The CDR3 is CASSYLGSQHNYGYTF. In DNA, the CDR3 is TGTGCCAGCAGTTACCTGGGGAGTCAGCACAACTATGGCTACACCTTC.

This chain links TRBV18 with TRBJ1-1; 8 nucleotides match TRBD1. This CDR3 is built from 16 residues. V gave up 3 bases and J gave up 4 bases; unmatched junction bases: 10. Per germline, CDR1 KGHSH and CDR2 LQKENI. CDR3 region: CASSPGVPRGPTEAFF. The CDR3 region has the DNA TGTGCCAGCTCACCGGGGGTCCCCAGGGGGCCCACTGAAGCTTTCTTT.

CDR3 protein: CASSRNLREFYNEQFF. In DNA form, the CDR3 reads TGTGCCAGCAGCCGAAATCTCCGGGAGTTTTACAATGAGCAGTTCTTC. V and J are TRBV7-8 and TRBJ2-1, with a possible D match to TRBD2 (6 bases). CDR1 is SGHVS, CDR2 FQNEAQ, per germline. The V end was cut by 5 bases, the J end by 4 bases, with 18 bases between. The CDR3 length is 16 residues.

As DNA, the CDR3 is TGTGCAAGTCGCTTAGCTTCCGGGAGTATCGATGAGCAGTTCTTC. Its protein product is CASRLASGSIDEQFF. The chain joins TRBV12-2 to TRBJ2-1; the table assigns TRBD2, which was not confirmed against the DNA. TRBV12-2 is a pseudogene locus. CDR3 length: 15 amino acids.

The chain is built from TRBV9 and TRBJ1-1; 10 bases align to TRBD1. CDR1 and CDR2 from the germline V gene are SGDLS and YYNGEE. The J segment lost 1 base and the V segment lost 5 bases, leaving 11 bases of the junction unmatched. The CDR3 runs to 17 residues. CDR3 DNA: TGTGCCAGCAGTGTTACCGGGACAGGGGAATGGAACACTGAAGCTTTCTTT. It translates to CASSVTGTGEWNTEAFF.

The CDR3 here is CASSAQGAGANVLTF. In DNA, the CDR3 is TGTGCCAGCAGTGCTCAGGGTGCCGGGGCCAACGTCCTGACTTTC. The V and J genes are TRBV11-2 and TRBJ2-6, with a weak D call TRBD1 (5 bases). The CDR3 loop spans 15 amino acids. The germline CDR1 and CDR2 sequences are SGHAT and FQNNGV. With 6 bases removed from V and 4 bases from J, the gap between germline ends came to 13 bases.

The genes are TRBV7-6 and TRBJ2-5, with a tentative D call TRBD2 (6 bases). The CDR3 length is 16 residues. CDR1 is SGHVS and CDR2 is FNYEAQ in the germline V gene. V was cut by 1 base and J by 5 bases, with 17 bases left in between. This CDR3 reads CASSLGARGPWETQYF. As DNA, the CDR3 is TGTGCCAGCAGCTTAGGGGCGCGGGGCCCCTGGGAGACCCAGTACTTC.

The chain's CDR3 is CASSRKGQGNGSPLHF. CDR3 nucleotide sequence: TGTGCCAGCAGCCGGAAGGGACAGGGGAACGGTTCACCCCTCCACTTT. This chain connects TRBV14 to TRBJ1-6; 10 bases align to TRBD1. Germline trimming cut 4 bases from V and 9 bases from J; bases unmatched to any gene: 9. Per germline, CDR1 SGHDN and CDR2 FVKESK. This CDR3 comprises 16 residues.

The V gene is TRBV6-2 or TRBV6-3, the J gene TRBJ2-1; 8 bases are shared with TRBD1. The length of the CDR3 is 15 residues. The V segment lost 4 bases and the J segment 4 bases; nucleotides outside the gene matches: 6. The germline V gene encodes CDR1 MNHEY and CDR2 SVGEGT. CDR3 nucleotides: TGTGCCAGCAGTTTGACAGGGGTGGAATACAATGAGCAGTTCTTC. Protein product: CASSLTGVEYNEQFF.

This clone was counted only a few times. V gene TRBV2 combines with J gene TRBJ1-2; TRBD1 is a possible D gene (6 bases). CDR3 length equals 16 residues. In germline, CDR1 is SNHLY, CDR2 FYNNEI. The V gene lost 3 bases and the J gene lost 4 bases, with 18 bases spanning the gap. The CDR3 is CASSDLGGGTSYGYTF. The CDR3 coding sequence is TGTGCCAGCAGTGACCTCGGGGGGGGCACTTCCTATGGCTACACCTTC. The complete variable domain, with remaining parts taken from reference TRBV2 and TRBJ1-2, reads EPEVTQTPSHQVTQMGQEVILRCVPISNHLYFYWYRQILGQKVEFLVSFYNNEISEKSEIFDDQFSVERPDGSNFTLKIRSTKLEDSAMYFCASSDLGGGTSYGYTFGSGTRLTVV.

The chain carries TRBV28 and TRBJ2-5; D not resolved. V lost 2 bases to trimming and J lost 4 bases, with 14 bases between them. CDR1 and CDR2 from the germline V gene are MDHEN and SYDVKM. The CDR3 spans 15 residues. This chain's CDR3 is CASSLVGSKGETQYF. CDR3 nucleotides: TGTGCCAGCAGTTTAGTGGGTAGCAAAGGAGAGACCCAGTACTTC.

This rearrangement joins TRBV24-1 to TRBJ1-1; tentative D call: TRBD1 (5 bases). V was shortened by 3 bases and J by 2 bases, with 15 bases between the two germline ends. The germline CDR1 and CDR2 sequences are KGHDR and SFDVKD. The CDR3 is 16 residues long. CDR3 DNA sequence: TGTGCCACCAGTGATGCGGGACGGGGGGAAAACACTGAAGCTTTCTTT. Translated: CATSDAGRGENTEAFF.

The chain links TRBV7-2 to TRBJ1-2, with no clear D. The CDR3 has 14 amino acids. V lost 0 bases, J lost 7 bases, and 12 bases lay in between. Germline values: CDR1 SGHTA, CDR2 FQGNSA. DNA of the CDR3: TGTGCCAGCAGCTTAGCTGGGATAGGGAGTGGCTACACCTTC. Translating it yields CASSLAGIGSGYTF.

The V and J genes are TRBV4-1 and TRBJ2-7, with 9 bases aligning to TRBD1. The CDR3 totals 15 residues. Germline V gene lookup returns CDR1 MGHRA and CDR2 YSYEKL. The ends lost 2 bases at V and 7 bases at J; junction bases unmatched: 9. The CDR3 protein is CASSQSIGQGWEQYF. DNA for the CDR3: TGCGCCAGCAGCCAATCCATCGGACAGGGGTGGGAGCAGTACTTC.

DNA of the CDR3: TGTGCCACCAGCCCCACAGGGGTAGGACCATATGGCTACACCTTC. This gives the protein CATSPTGVGPYGYTF. V is TRBV15 and J is TRBJ1-2, with TRBD1 matching 7 bases. The J segment lost 5 bases and the V segment lost 5 bases, leaving 11 bases of the junction unmatched. The CDR3 contains 15 residues. The V gene's germline CDR1 is LNHNV and CDR2 YYDKDF (reference sequence).

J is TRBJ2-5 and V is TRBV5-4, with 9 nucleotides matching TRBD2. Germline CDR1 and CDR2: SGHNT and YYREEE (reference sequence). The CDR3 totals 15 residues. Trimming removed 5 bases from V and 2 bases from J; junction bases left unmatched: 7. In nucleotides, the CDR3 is TGTGCCAGCAGAGATCTAGCGGGGAGTCAAGAGACCCAGTACTTC. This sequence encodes CASRDLAGSQETQYF.

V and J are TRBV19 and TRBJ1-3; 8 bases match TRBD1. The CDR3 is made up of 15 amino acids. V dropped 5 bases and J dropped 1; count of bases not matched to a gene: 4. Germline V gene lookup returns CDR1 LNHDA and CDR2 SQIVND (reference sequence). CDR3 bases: TGTGCCAGTAGTGTACAGGGGGATTCTGGAAACACCATATATTTT. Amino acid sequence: CASSVQGDSGNTIYF.

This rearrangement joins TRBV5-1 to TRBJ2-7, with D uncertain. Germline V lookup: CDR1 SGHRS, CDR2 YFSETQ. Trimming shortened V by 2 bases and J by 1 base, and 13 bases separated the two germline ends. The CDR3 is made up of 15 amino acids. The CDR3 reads CASSFDQAISYEQYF. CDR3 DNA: TGCGCCAGCAGCTTTGATCAGGCGATATCCTACGAGCAGTACTTC.